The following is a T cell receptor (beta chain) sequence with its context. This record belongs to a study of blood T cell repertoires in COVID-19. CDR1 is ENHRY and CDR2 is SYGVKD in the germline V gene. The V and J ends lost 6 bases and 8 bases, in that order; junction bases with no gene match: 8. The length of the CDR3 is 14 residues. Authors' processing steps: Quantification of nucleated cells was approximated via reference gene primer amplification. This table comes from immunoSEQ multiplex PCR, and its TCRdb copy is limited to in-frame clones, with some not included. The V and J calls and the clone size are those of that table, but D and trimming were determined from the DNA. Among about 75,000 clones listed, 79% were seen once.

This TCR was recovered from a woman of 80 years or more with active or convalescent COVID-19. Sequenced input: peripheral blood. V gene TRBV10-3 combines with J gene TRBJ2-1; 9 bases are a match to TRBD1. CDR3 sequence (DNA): TGTGCCATCAGAGCCGGGACAGGGTCCCATGAGCAGTTCTTC. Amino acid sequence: CAIRAGTGSHEQFF.